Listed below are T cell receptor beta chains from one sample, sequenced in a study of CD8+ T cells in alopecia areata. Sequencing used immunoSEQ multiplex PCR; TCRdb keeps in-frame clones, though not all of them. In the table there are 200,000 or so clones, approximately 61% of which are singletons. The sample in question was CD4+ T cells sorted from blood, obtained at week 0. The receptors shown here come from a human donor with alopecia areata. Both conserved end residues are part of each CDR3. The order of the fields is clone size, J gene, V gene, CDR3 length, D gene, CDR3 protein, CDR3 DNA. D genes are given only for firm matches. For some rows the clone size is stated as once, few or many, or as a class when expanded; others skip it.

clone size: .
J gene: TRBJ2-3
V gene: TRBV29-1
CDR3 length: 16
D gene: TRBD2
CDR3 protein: CSVEGRGGGASDTQYF
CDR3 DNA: TGCAGCGTTGAAGGAAGGGGCGGGGGGGCCTCAGATACGCAGTATTTT

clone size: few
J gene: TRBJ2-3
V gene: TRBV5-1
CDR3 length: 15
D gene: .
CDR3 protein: CASSRTATSTDTQYF
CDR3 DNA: TGCGCCAGCAGCAGGACAGCTACAAGCACAGATACGCAGTATTTT

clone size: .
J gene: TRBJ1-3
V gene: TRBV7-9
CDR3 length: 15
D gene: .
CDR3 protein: CASSLRTSSGNTIYF
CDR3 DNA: TGTGCCAGCAGCTTAAGGACAAGTTCTGGAAACACCATATATTTT

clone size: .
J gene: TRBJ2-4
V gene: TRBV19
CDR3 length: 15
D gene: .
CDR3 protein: CASSGDRLAKNIQYF
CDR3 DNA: TGTGCCAGTAGTGGGGACCGTCTAGCCAAAAACATTCAGTACTTC

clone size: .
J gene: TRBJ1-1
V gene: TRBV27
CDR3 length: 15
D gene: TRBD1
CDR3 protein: CASSRTRTGNTEAFF
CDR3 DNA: TGTGCCAGCAGTCGAACACGGACAGGGAACACTGAAGCTTTCTTT

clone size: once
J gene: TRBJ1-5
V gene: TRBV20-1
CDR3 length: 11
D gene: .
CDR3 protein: CSAGQYQPQHF
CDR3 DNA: TGCAGTGCCGGACAGTATCAGCCCCAGCATTTT

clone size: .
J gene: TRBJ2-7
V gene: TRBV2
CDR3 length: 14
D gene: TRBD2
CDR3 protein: CASSETSGPHEQYF
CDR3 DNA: TGTGCCAGCAGTGAGACTAGCGGGCCCCACGAGCAGTACTTC

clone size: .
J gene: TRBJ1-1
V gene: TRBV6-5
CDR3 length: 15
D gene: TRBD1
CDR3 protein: CASSGRDRPNTEAFF
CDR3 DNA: TGTGCCAGCAGTGGCCGGGACAGGCCCAACACTGAAGCTTTCTTT

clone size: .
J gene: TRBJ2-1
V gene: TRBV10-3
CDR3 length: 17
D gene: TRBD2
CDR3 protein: CAISESTSGKIYNEQFF
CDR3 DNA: TGTGCCATCAGTGAGTCGACGAGCGGGAAGATTTACAATGAGCAGTTCTTC

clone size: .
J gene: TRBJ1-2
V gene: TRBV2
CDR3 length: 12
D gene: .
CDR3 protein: CASSEKGYGYTF
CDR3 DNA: TGTGCCAGCAGTGAAAAGGGGTATGGCTACACCTTC

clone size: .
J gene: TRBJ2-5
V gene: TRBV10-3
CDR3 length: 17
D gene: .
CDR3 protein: CAISESLGKTGQETQYF
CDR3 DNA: TGTGCCATCAGTGAGTCCTTGGGGAAGACAGGACAGGAGACCCAGTACTTC

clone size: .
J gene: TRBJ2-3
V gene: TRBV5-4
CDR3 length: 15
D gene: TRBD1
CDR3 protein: CASSLRSGGADTQYF
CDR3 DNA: TGTGCCAGCAGCTTGAGGTCAGGGGGTGCAGATACGCAGTATTTT

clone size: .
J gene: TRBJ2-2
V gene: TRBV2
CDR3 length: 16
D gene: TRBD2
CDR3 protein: CASSDVGLGNTGELFF
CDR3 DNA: TGTGCCAGCAGTGATGTGGGACTAGGGAACACCGGGGAGCTGTTTTTT

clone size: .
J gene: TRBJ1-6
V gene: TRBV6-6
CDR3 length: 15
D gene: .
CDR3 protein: CASSQRRDSGRPLHF
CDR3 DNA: TGTGCCAGCAGCCAACGACGAGACAGTGGGAGACCCCTCCACTTT

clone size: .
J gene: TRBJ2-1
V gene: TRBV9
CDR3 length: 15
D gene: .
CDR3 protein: CASSPQGRVGDEQFF
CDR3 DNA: TGTGCCAGCAGCCCTCAAGGCCGGGTCGGGGATGAGCAGTTCTTC

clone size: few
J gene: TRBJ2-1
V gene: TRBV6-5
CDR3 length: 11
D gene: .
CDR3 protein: CASSSRDEQFF
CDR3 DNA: TGTGCCAGCAGCTCTAGGGATGAGCAGTTCTTC

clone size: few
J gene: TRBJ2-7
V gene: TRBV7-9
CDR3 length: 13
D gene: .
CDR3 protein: CASGKRGNYEQYF
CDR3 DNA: TGTGCCAGCGGAAAGAGGGGTAACTACGAGCAGTACTTC

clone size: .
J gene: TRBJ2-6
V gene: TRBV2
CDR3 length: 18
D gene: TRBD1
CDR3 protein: CASSVDRGANSGANVLTF
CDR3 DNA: TGTGCCAGCAGTGTCGACAGGGGGGCGAACTCTGGGGCCAACGTCCTGACTTTC

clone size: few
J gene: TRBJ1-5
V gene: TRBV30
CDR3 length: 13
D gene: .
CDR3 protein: CAWSASGNQPQHF
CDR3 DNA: TGTGCCTGGAGTGCGTCAGGGAATCAGCCCCAGCATTTT

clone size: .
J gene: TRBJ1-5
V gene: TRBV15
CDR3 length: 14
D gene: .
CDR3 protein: CATSKTGFGQPQHF
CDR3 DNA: TGTGCCACCAGCAAAACAGGGTTTGGTCAGCCCCAGCATTTT

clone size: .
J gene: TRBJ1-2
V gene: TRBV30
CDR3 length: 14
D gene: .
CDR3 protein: CASVRLSENYGYTF
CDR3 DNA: TGTGCCTCCGTGAGATTAAGCGAAAACTATGGCTACACCTTC

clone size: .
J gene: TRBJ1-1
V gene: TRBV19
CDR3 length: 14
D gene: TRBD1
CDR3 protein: CASRLTGGSGEAFF
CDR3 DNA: TGTGCCAGTCGACTAACAGGGGGAAGCGGTGAAGCTTTCTTT

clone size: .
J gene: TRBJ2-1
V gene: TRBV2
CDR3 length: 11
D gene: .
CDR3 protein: CASRAFNEQFF
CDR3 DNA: TGTGCCAGCAGGGCCTTCAATGAGCAGTTCTTC

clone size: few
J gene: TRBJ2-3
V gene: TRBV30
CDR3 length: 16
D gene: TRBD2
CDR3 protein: CAWSPPGGARTDTQYF
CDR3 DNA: TGTGCCTGGAGTCCCCCGGGGGGTGCCCGCACAGATACGCAGTATTTT

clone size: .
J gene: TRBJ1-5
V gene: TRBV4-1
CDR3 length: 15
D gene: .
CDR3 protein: CASSRMQVMEQPQHF
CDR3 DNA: TGCGCCAGCAGCCGAATGCAGGTGATGGAACAGCCCCAGCATTTT

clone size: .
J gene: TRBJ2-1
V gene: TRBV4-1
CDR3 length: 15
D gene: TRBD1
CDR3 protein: CASSHGQGALDEQFF
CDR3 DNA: TGCGCCAGCAGCCACGGACAGGGGGCGTTGGATGAGCAGTTCTTC

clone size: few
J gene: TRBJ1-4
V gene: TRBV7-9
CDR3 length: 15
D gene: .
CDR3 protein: CASSIGASTNEKLFF
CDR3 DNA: TGTGCCAGCAGCATAGGCGCTTCAACTAATGAAAAACTGTTTTTT

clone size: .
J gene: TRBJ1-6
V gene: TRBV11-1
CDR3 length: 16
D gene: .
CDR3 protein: CASSQSAVSWGSPLHF
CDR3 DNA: TGTGCCAGCAGCCAGTCGGCAGTCTCTTGGGGTTCACCCCTCCACTTT

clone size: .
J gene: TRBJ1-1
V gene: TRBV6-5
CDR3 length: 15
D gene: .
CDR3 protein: CASSSPSGGNTEAFF
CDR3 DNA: TGTGCCAGCAGTTCCCCGTCTGGAGGGAACACTGAAGCTTTCTTT

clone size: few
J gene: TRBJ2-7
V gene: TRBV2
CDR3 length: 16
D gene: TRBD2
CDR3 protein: CASSSGLAGSNREQYF
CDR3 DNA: TGTGCCAGCAGTTCCGGACTAGCGGGGTCAAACCGGGAGCAGTACTTC

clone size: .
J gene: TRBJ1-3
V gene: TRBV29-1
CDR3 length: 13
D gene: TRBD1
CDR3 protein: CSVRQGAGNTIYF
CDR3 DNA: TGCAGCGTCAGACAGGGGGCCGGAAACACCATATATTTT

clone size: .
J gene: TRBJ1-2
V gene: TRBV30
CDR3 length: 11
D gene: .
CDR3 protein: CAWSRQYGYTF
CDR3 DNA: TGTGCCTGGTCTCGCCAATATGGCTACACCTTC

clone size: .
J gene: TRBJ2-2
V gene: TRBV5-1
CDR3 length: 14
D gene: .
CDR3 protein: CASSLFGATGELFF
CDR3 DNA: TGCGCCAGCAGCTTGTTTGGGGCCACCGGGGAGCTGTTTTTT

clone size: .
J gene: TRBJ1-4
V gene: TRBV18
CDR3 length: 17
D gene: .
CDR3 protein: CASSPPVDQGWYEKLFF
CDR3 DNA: TGTGCCAGCTCACCACCGGTTGACCAGGGGTGGTATGAAAAACTGTTTTTT

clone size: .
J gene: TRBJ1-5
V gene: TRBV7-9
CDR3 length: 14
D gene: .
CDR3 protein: CASSLGDNNQPQHF
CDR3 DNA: TGTGCCAGCAGCTTAGGGGACAACAATCAGCCCCAGCATTTT

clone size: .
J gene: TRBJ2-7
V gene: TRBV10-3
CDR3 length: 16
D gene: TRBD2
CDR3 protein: CAISESRNSGPYEQYF
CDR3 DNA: TGTGCCATCAGTGAGTCGCGGAATAGCGGGCCCTACGAGCAGTACTTC